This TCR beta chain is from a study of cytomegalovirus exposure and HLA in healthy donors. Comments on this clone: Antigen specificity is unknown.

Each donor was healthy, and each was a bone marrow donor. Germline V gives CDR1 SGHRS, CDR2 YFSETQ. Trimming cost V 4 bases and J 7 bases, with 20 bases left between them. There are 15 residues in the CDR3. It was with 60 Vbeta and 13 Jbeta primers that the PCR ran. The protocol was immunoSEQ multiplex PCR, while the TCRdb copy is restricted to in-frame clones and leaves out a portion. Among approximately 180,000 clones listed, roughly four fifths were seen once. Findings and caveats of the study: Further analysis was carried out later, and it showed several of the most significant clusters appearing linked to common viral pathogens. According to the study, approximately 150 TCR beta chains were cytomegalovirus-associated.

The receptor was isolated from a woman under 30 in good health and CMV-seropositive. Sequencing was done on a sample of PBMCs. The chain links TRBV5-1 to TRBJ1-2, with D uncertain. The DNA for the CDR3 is TGCGCCAGCAGCACCCCGGGCCCGGACTTAATTGGCTACACCTTC. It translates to CASSTPGPDLIGYTF.